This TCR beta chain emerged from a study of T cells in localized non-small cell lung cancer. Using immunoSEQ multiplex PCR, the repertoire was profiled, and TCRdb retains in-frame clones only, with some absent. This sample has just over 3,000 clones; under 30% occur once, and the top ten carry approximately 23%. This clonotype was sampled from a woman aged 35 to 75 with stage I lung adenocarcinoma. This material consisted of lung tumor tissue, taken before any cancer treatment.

The CDR3: CASSRAGKDTGELFF. The CDR3 coding sequence is TGTGCCAGCTCACGGGCAGGGAAGGACACCGGGGAGCTGTTTTTT. This sequence joins TRBV18 and TRBJ2-2; tentatively, D is TRBD1 (5 bases). CDR1 and CDR2 from the germline V gene are KGHSH and LQKENI. The length of the CDR3 is 15 residues. The ends were cut back, 4 bases at V and 3 bases at J, with 12 bases in the middle. The entire variable domain, with the rest obtained from reference TRBV18 and TRBJ2-2, is as follows: NAGVMQNPRHLVRRRGQEARLRCSPMKGHSHVYWYRQLPEEGLKFMVYLQKENIIDESGMPKERFSAEFPKEGPSILRIQQVVRGDSAAYFCASSRAGKDTGELFFGEGSRLTVL.